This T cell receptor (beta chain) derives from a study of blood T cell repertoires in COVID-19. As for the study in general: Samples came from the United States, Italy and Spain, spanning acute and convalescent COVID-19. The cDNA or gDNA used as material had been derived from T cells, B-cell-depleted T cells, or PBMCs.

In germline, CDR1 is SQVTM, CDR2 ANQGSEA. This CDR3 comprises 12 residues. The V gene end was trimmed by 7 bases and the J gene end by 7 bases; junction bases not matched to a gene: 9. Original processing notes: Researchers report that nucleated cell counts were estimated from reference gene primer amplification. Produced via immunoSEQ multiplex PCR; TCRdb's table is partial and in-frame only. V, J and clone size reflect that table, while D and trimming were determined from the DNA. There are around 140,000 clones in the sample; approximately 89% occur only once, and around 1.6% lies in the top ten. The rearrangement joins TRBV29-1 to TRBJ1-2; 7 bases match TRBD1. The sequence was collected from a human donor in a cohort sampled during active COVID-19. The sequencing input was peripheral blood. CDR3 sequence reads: CSAEKWTGGYTF. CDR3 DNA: TGCAGCGCCGAAAAATGGACAGGTGGCTACACCTTC.